These 8 T cell receptor beta chains were all obtained from the same sample, sequenced in a study of T cell repertoires and HLA-DP antigens. Produced via immunoSEQ multiplex PCR; TCRdb's table is partial and in-frame only. The sample holds about 89,000 clones, around nine tenths seen once. No antigen is known for these receptors. Specimen: CD4+ T cells from PBMCs. The receptor set was obtained from a man aged 50 to 60 in good health and CMV-seronegative.

V and J are TRBV2 and TRBJ1-4, with D maybe TRBD1 (6 bases). Trimming left V 6 bases short and J 0 bases short, with 11 bases between. Germline CDR1 and CDR2: SNHLY and FYNNEI. This CDR3 region has 15 residues. Written as DNA, the CDR3 is TGTGCCAGCAGGTACAGGGCCGCAACTAATGAAAAACTGTTTTTT. It translates to CASRYRAATNEKLFF.

This clone qualifies as medium-sized (0.01 to 0.1%). J is TRBJ2-1 and V is TRBV19; weak D call: TRBD2 (6 bases). This CDR3 is built from 13 residues. Germline V CDR1 and CDR2: LNHDA, SQIVND (reference sequence). V dropped 8 bases and J dropped 6 bases, with 14 bases sitting between them. Written as DNA, the CDR3 is TGTGCCAGTGCTAGCGTTGTTGGCAATGAGCAGTTCTTC. Encoded protein: CASASVVGNEQFF.

The V and J genes are TRBV7-2 and TRBJ2-3; D gene unclear. This CDR3 region has 12 residues. Germline V gene data show CDR1 as SGHTA and CDR2 as FQGNSA. V dropped 1 base and J dropped 5 bases, with 4 bases sitting between them. The CDR3, as DNA: TGTGCCAGCAGCTTAGACCTAGATACGCAGTATTTT. It codes for CASSLDLDTQYF.

This rearrangement joins TRBV2 to TRBJ2-1; 9 nucleotides agree with TRBD2. Germline CDR1 and CDR2: SNHLY and FYNNEI. The V and J ends lost 3 bases and 6 bases, in that order; junction bases with no gene match: 9. The length of the CDR3 is 16 residues. The chain's CDR3 is CASSDPPSGIRNEQFF. CDR3 nucleotides: TGTGCCAGCAGTGACCCCCCTAGCGGGATTCGCAATGAGCAGTTCTTC.

The chain joins TRBV5-4 to TRBJ2-1, with 8 nucleotides matching TRBD2. The CDR3 is made up of 15 amino acids. CDR1 SGHNT and CDR2 YYREEE come from the germline V gene (reference sequence). CDR3 region: CAQSTGGGVSNEQFF. CDR3 sequence (DNA): TGTGCACAATCGACGGGAGGGGGGGTTAGCAATGAGCAGTTCTTC.

The chain combines TRBV2 with TRBJ1-5; no clear D. The CDR3 extends over 14 amino acids. Germline values: CDR1 SNHLY, CDR2 FYNNEI. V was trimmed by 4 bases and J by 0 bases, leaving 7 bases between them. CDR3 coding DNA: TGTGCCAGCAGTGGAAGGGATAGCAATCAGCCCCAGCATTTT. It translates to CASSGRDSNQPQHF.

This clone has just one count. This chain connects TRBV15 to TRBJ2-1; D gene unclear. Deletions cut 4 bases from V and 15 bases from J, with 31 bases between. Per the germline V gene, CDR1 is LNHNV and CDR2 is YYDKDF (reference sequence). CDR3 length: 17 residues. The CDR3 sequence: CATSTKTASASRQELFF. For the CDR3, the DNA is TGTGCCACCAGCACGAAAACTGCCTCGGCTAGTCGGCAAGAGTTGTTCTTC. Full variable domain (rest looked up from reference TRBV15 and TRBJ2-1): DAMVIQNPRYQVTQFGKPVTLSCSQTLNHNVMYWYQQKSSQAPKLLFHYYDKDFNNEADTPDNFQSRRPNTSFCFLDIRSPGLGDTAMYLCATSTKTASASRQELFFGPGTRLTVL.

V usage is TRBV11-2 and J usage is TRBJ1-2; TRBD1 aligns across 7 bases. Losses at the gene ends were 4 bases for V and 8 bases for J; bases not matched to a gene: 7. Germline V lookup: CDR1 SGHAT, CDR2 FQNNGV. The CDR3 has 13 residues. Here the CDR3 DNA reads TGTGCCAGCAGCTGGAAAACAGGGGAAGGCTACACCTTC. This gives the protein CASSWKTGEGYTF.